Following are 8 T cell receptor beta chains from one sample sequenced in a study of blood T cells in healthy people across ages. A J-beta primer mix and a sample-barcoded 5' primer were used in a second PCR of roughly 7 to 12 cycles. TCRdb analysed the 5' RACE reads with MiXCR anew, one entry per CDR3 protein. The table has about 1,400,000 distinct CDR3 sequences, approximately 59% seen once. The sequenced sample consisted of blood. These TCRs come from a man younger than 35 in good health.

V usage is TRBV12-3 or TRBV12-4 and J usage is TRBJ1-2; weak D call: TRBD1 (5 bases). This CDR3 has 14 amino acids. Trimming took 3 bases from V and 5 from J, leaving 13 bases between them. CDR3 nucleotides: TGTGCCAGCAGTTTGGCAGGGACGAAATATGGCTACACCTTC. This translates into CASSLAGTKYGYTF.

The rearrangement uses TRBV28 and TRBJ1-5; a possible D gene is TRBD1 (5 bases). Trimming removed 0 bases at V and 5 bases at J, with 11 bases between. The CDR3 totals 15 residues. Germline V gene data show CDR1 as MDHEN and CDR2 as SYDVKM. CDR3 nucleotides: TGTGCCAGCAGTTTATGGACAGCGGGAGATCAGCCCCAGCATTTT. This encodes CASSLWTAGDQPQHF.

Concerning this clonotype itself: At one boundary the junction diverges from the germline segment, which might be a read error. This chain uses TRBV11-2 with TRBJ2-1; 7 bases agree with TRBD2. The germline CDR1 and CDR2 sequences are SGHAT and FQNNGV. This CDR3 is built from 13 residues. CDR3 DNA: TGTGCCAGCAGCGTAGAGTGGGGGGGGGAGCAGTTCTTC. It codes for CASSVEWGGEQFF.

This clonotype was seen a few times. V usage is TRBV29-1 and J usage is TRBJ2-1; D unclear. Per the germline V gene, CDR1 is SQVTM and CDR2 is ANQGSEA. This CDR3 is built from 10 residues. V lost 8 bases and J 11 bases, leaving 13 bases between the germline ends. The CDR3 sequence: CSTISAQQFF. In DNA form, the CDR3 reads TGCAGCACTATATCAGCCCAGCAGTTCTTC.

V is TRBV12-3 or TRBV12-4 and J is TRBJ1-5, with D uncertain. The CDR3 loop spans 14 amino acids. The germline V and J ends were trimmed by 5 bases and 7 bases, with 15 bases remaining between them. CDR3: CASSRKDRSQPQHF. CDR3 nucleotides: TGTGCCAGCAGTAGAAAAGATAGATCCCAGCCCCAGCATTTT.

V is TRBV4-1 and J is TRBJ2-1, with TRBD2 matching 7 bases. This CDR3 comprises 18 residues. Germline CDR1 reads MGHRA; CDR2 reads YSYEKL. The V and J ends lost 0 bases and 7 bases, in that order; junction bases with no gene match: 15. CDR3 nucleotide sequence: TGCGCCAGCAGCCAAGATAGGCAGCGGGGAGTACAGGTGAATGAGCAGTTCTTC. Its protein is CASSQDRQRGVQVNEQFF.

This chain uses TRBV6-2 or TRBV6-3 with TRBJ2-7; a possible D gene is TRBD2 (5 bases). The CDR3 has 13 amino acids. Germline V gene lookup returns CDR1 MNHEY and CDR2 SVGEGT. V lost 6 bases and J lost 3, with 12 bases in between. This chain's CDR3 is CASRTAGVYEQYF. CDR3 in DNA: TGTGCCAGCAGGACGGCCGGGGTCTACGAGCAGTACTTC.

The J gene is TRBJ2-5, the V gene TRBV5-1, with 9 positions matching TRBD1. Near its end, the DNA agrees better with TRBJ2-7, so the J call may be wrong. CDR1 and CDR2 from the germline V gene are SGHRS and YFSETQ. The CDR3 spans 15 residues. The CDR3 here is CASSLESGQGYEQYF. The CDR3 region has the DNA TGCGCCAGCAGCTTGGAATCGGGACAGGGCTACGAGCAGTACTTC.